This T cell receptor (beta chain) was sequenced in a study of blood T cell repertoires in COVID-19. Profiling relied on immunoSEQ multiplex PCR, and the TCRdb table lists in-frame clones only, not all of them. The sample carries around 480,000 clones, about nine tenths recorded once. With 3 bases removed from V and 2 bases from J, the gap between germline ends came to 12 bases. This CDR3 contains 15 residues. Looked up from germline, CDR1 is SGHDT and CDR2 is YYEEEE. This clone was found once. The TCR originated in a woman aged 45-60 years with COVID-19, enrolled during active disease. The specimen sequenced was peripheral blood. V is TRBV5-6 and J is TRBJ1-3; D might be TRBD1 (5 bases). CDR3: CASSSPGEAGNTIYF. As DNA, the CDR3 is TGTGCCAGCAGCTCACCGGGGGAAGCTGGAAACACCATATATTTT.